This entry is about one T cell receptor (beta chain). As yet, its antigen is unknown. Sample time point: baseline pretreatment blood. Sample treatment: 15 Gy SBRT to primary tumor, nephrectomy 4 weeks later. Radiation-treated patients gave blood at baseline, week 2 and week 4. This renal cell carcinoma was of the clear cell type. These data belong to a study of radiation and T cells in renal cell carcinoma. Study-wide background: Nephrectomy followed 15 Gy stereotactic body radiation by 4 weeks. Study-level points and caveats: No pretreatment tumor biopsies were available for baseline clonotypes.

TCRdb's copy holds only in-frame clones and misses some; the assay was immunoSEQ multiplex PCR. The sample has tens of thousands of clones; 65% to 90% are singletons. Sequences were derived from blood, sampled from a patient whose treatment included radiotherapy and nephrectomy. This clonotype was obtained from a woman between 65 and 79 years old with renal cell carcinoma.

The CDR3 DNA sequence: TGTGCCAGCAGCGTGGGAACTAGCGGGACCTACGAGCAGTACTTC. It encodes CASSVGTSGTYEQYF. The chain joins TRBV9 to TRBJ2-7; TRBD2 aligns across 10 bases. Germline loops: CDR1 SGDLS, CDR2 YYNGEE. V was clipped by 2 bases and J by 2 bases; unmatched bases: 4. The length of the CDR3 is 15 residues. Full variable domain (outside the CDR3, taken from reference TRBV9 and TRBJ2-7): DSGVTQTPKHLITATGQRVTLRCSPRSGDLSVYWYQQSLDQGLQFLIQYYNGEERAKGNILERFSAQQFPDLHSELNLSSLELGDSALYFCASSVGTSGTYEQYFGPGTRLTVT.